The 11 T cell receptor beta chains reported below all come from one sample, sequenced in a study of blood T cell repertoires in COVID-19. Assay: immunoSEQ multiplex PCR; the TCRdb copy retains only in-frame clones and omits some. The repertoire consists of about 110,000 clones, with about 85% occurring once and the leading ten covering around 4.4%. Sequencing was performed on peripheral blood. Source of these receptors: a human donor in a cohort sampled during active COVID-19.

The genes are TRBV7-9 and TRBJ2-5; 7 bases line up with TRBD2. Germline V lookup: CDR1 SEHNR, CDR2 FQNEAQ (reference sequence). The CDR3 totals 15 residues. Unmatched junction bases numbered 4, after V lost 3 bases and J lost 0 bases. The CDR3 DNA sequence: TGTGCCAGCAGCTTCGAGCGGGGCAACCAAGAGACCCAGTACTTC. Its translation is CASSFERGNQETQYF.

The genes are TRBV11-2 and TRBJ1-1; D uncertain. Trimming cost V 1 base and J 3 bases, with 9 bases left between them. Germline-derived CDR1 and CDR2 are SGHAT and FQNNGV. This CDR3 is built from 14 residues. CDR3 sequence (DNA): TGTGCCAGCAGCTTAGCGGGGTTAGACACTGAAGCTTTCTTT. Amino acids: CASSLAGLDTEAFF.

This clone was seen a single time. The rearrangement uses TRBV3-1 (or the pseudogene TRBV3-2) and TRBJ1-4; D is perhaps TRBD1 (5 bases). CDR3 length equals 15 residues. V was shortened by 3 bases and J by 4 bases, with 12 bases between the two germline ends. CDR1 and CDR2 from the germline V gene are LGHDT and YNNKEL (reference sequence). The CDR3 DNA is TGTGCCAGCAGCCAGGCCCCGGACATTAATGAAAAACTGTTTTTT. Amino acid sequence: CASSQAPDINEKLFF.

The chain joins TRBV28 to TRBJ2-3, with D tentatively TRBD2 (6 bases). There are 14 residues in the CDR3. The V end was cut by 8 bases, the J end by 1 base, with 13 bases between. CDR1 and CDR2 (germline): MDHEN, SYDVKM. The CDR3 bases are TGTGCCAGCTATCCCTGGGGGGGCACAGATACGCAGTATTTT. It specifies CASYPWGGTDTQYF. Variable domain in full (rest from reference TRBV28 and TRBJ2-3): DVKVTQSSRYLVKRTGEKVFLECVQDMDHENMFWYRQDPGLGLRLIYFSYDVKMKEKGDIPEGYSVSREKKERFSLILESASTNQTSMYLCASYPWGGTDTQYFGPGTRLTVL.

The DNA of the CDR3 is TGTGCCAGCAGGGCCCAGGGGCGAGAGACCCAGTACTTC. Translated, it gives CASRAQGRETQYF. The genes are TRBV28 and TRBJ2-5; the D gene is possibly TRBD1 (6 bases). This CDR3 is built from 13 residues. V dropped 6 bases and J dropped 4 bases, with 12 bases sitting between them. The germline gives CDR1 MDHEN, CDR2 SYDVKM.

The rearrangement links TRBV7-6 to TRBJ2-2; TRBD2 is a possible D gene (6 bases). V was clipped by 1 base and J by 3 bases, with 12 bases between them. The V gene's germline CDR1 is SGHVS and CDR2 FNYEAQ. The CDR3 has 16 residues. CDR3 region: CASSLGAGDYTGELFF. In nucleotides, the CDR3 is TGTGCCAGCAGCTTAGGGGCTGGGGACTACACCGGGGAGCTGTTTTTT. Using reference TRBV7-6 and TRBJ2-2 for the parts outside the CDR3, the full variable domain is GAGVSQSPRYKVTKRGQDVALRCDPISGHVSLYWYRQALGQGPEFLTYFNYEAQQDKSGLPNDRFSAERPEGSISTLTIQRTEQRDSAMYRCASSLGAGDYTGELFFGEGSRLTVL.

The V call is TRBV18, the J call TRBJ1-3; D is unresolved. The CDR3 contains 13 residues. Germline V gene lookup returns CDR1 KGHSH and CDR2 LQKENI. Between the trimmed V and J ends, which lost 3 bases and 8 bases, there was a span of 11 bases. CDR3 sequence reads: CASSPSRGYTIYF. DNA of the CDR3: TGTGCCAGCTCACCTTCTCGGGGTTACACCATATATTTT.

The V gene is TRBV19, the J gene TRBJ1-2; 7 bases are shared with TRBD1. The CDR3 runs 14 residues. Germline V gene data show CDR1 as LNHDA and CDR2 as SQIVND (reference sequence). The junction had 5 bases not matched to a gene; V was cut back by 3 bases and J by 4 bases. The CDR3 here is CASSIPTGSYGYTF. The CDR3, as DNA: TGTGCCAGTAGTATTCCGACAGGGAGCTATGGCTACACCTTC.

This chain links TRBV27 with TRBJ1-1, with 10 bases aligning to TRBD1. In germline, CDR1 is MNHEY, CDR2 SMNVEV (reference sequence). The trim removed 5 bases at V and 0 bases at J, leaving 6 bases unmatched. The length of the CDR3 is 16 residues. The CDR3 coding sequence is TGTGCCAGCAGTCGGGACAGGGGCCTATTGAACACTGAAGCTTTCTTT. This gives the protein CASSRDRGLLNTEAFF.

The chain joins TRBV30 to TRBJ2-5; D remains ambiguous. V lost 0 bases and J 5 bases, leaving 16 bases between the germline ends. Germline CDR1 and CDR2: GTSNPN and SVGIG (reference sequence). CDR3 length: 15 residues. CDR3 residues: CAWSVLPGYGETQYF. DNA of the CDR3: TGTGCCTGGAGTGTACTTCCCGGGTATGGCGAGACCCAGTACTTC.

V is TRBV27 and J is TRBJ2-1; 11 nucleotides line up with TRBD2. From germline, CDR1 is MNHEY and CDR2 SMNVEV (reference sequence). V was clipped by 3 bases and J by 8 bases; unmatched bases: 9. This CDR3 is 16 amino acids long. CDR3 sequence: CASSFGLAGGGDEQFF. The CDR3 DNA reads as TGTGCCAGCAGTTTTGGGCTAGCGGGAGGAGGGGATGAGCAGTTCTTC.